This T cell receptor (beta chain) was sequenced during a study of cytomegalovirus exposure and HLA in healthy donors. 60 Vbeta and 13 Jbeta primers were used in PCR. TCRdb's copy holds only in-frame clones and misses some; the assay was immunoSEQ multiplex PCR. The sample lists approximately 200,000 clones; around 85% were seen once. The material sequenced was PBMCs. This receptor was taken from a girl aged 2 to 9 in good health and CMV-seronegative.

CDR3 sequence reads: CASSRQNYGYTF. DNA of the CDR3: TGTGCCAGCTCAAGACAGAACTATGGCTACACCTTC. This chain uses TRBV18 with TRBJ1-2; weak D call: TRBD1 (5 bases). V gave up 5 bases and J gave up 2 bases, with 6 bases separating them. The germline gives CDR1 KGHSH, CDR2 LQKENI. The CDR3 length is 12 residues. Looking up the rest from reference TRBV18 and TRBJ1-2 gives the full variable domain: NAGVMQNPRHLVRRRGQEARLRCSPMKGHSHVYWYRQLPEEGLKFMVYLQKENIIDESGMPKERFSAEFPKEGPSILRIQQVVRGDSAAYFCASSRQNYGYTFGSGTRLTVV.